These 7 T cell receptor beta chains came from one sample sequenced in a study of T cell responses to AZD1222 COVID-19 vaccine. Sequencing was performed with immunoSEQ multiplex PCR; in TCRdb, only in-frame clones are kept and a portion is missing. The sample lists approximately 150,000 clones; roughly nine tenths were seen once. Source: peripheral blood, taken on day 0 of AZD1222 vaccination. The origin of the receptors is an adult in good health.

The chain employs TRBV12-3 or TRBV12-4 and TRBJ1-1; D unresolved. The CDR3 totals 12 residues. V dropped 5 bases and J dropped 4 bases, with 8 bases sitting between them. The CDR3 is CASSPWGTEAFF. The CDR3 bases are TGTGCCAGCAGTCCTTGGGGCACTGAAGCTTTCTTT.

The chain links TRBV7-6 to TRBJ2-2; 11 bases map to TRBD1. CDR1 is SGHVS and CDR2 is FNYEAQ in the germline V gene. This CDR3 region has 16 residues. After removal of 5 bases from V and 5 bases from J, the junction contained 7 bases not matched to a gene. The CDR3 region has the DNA TGTGCCAGCAGCCGGACAGGGGGCTTGCCGACCGGGGAGCTGTTTTTT. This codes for CASSRTGGLPTGELFF.

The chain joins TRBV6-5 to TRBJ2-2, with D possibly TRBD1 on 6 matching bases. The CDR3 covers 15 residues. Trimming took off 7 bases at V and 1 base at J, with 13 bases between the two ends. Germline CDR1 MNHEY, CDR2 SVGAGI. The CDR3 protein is CASTREGVNTGELFF. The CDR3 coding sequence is TGTGCCAGCACCCGAGAGGGGGTGAACACCGGGGAGCTGTTTTTT.

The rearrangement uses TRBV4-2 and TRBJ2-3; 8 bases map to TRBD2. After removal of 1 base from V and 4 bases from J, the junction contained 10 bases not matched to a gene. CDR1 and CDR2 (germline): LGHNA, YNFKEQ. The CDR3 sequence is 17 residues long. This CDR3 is CASSQGDGGAKADTQYF. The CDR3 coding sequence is TGTGCCAGCAGCCAAGGAGACGGGGGGGCCAAGGCAGATACGCAGTATTTT.

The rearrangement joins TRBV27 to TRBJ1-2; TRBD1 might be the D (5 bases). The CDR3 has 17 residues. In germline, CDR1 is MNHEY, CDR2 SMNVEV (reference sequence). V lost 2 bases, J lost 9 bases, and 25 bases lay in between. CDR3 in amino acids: CASSLKGASRTLWRYTF. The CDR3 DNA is TGTGCCAGCAGTTTAAAAGGGGCGAGCAGAACTCTATGGCGCTACACCTTC.

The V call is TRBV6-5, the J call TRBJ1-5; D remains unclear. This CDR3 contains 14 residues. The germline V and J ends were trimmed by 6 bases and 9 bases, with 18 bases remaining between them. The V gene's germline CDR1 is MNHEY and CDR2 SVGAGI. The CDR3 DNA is TGTGCCAGCAGCCGAGACGGGCTCCGGGGGCCCCAGCATTTT. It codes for CASSRDGLRGPQHF.

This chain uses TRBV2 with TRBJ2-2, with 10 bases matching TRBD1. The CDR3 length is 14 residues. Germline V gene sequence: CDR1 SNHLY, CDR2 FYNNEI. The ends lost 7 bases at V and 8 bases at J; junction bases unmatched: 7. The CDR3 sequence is CASIGDRGAGELFF. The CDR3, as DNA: TGTGCCAGCATCGGGGACAGGGGCGCGGGGGAGCTGTTTTTT.